Detailed here is one TCR beta chain. TCRdb's copy holds only in-frame clones and misses some; the assay was immunoSEQ multiplex PCR. Here the sample spans fewer than 70,000 clones, less than 90% being singletons. This sample stems from a study of blood T cell repertoires in COVID-19. Study context: PBMCs, B-cell-depleted T cells, or T cells were the source of the cDNA or gDNA that made up the material.

Per the germline V gene, CDR1 is SGHRS and CDR2 is YFSETQ. V lost 4 bases, J lost 1 base, and 11 bases lay in between. There are 14 residues in the CDR3. The chain links TRBV5-1 to TRBJ1-1; no clear D. The specimen sequenced was peripheral blood. This TCR was sampled from a man older than 75 with acute or convalescent COVID-19. CDR3 sequence: CASSKELGNTEAFF. The CDR3, as DNA: TGCGCCAGCAGCAAGGAGCTGGGGAACACTGAAGCTTTCTTT.